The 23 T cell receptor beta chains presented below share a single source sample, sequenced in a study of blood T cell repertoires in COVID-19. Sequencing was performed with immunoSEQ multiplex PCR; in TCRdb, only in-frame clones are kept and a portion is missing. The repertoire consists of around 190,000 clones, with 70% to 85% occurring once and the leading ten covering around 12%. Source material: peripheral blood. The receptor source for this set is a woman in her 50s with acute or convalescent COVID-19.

In DNA form, the CDR3 reads TGTGCCAGCAGCATGACAGGGGGGGCTGGAAACACCATATATTTT. It encodes CASSMTGGAGNTIYF. This chain joins TRBV7-2 and TRBJ1-3, with 9 bases fitting TRBD1. CDR3 size: 15 residues. Germline CDR1 is SGHTA and CDR2 is FQGNSA. V was pared by 5 bases and J by 2 bases, with 4 bases of the junction left unmatched.

CDR3: CAISEEDSDYTF. The CDR3 bases are TGTGCCATCAGTGAGGAGGACAGCGACTACACCTTC. The rearrangement uses TRBV10-3 and TRBJ1-2, with D tentatively TRBD1 (6 bases). V lost 2 bases to trimming and J lost 10 bases, with 11 bases between them. Germline V gene sequence: CDR1 ENHRY, CDR2 SYGVKD. There are 12 residues in the CDR3.

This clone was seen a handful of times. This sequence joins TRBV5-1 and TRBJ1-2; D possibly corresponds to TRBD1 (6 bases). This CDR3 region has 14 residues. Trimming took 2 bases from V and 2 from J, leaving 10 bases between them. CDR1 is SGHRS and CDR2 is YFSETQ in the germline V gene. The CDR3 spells CASSFVQGNYGYTF. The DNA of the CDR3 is TGCGCCAGCAGCTTCGTTCAGGGGAACTATGGCTACACCTTC.

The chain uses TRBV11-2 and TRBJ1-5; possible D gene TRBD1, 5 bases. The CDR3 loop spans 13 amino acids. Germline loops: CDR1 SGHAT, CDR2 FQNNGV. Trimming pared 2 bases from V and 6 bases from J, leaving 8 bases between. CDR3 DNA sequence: TGTGCCAGCAGCTTACAGGGCGGTCAGCCCCAGCATTTT. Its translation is CASSLQGGQPQHF. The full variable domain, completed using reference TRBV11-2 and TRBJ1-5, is EAGVAQSPRYKIIEKRQSVAFWCNPISGHATLYWYQQILGQGPKLLIQFQNNGVVDDSQLPKDRFSAERLKGVDSTLKIQPAKLEDSAVYLCASSLQGGQPQHFGDGTRLSIL.

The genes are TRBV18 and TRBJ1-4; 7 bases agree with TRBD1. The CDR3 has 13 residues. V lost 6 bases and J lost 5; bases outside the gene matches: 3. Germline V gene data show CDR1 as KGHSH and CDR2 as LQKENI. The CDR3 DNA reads TGTGCCAGCTCGACAGGGCTCAATGAAAAACTGTTTTTT. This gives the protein CASSTGLNEKLFF.

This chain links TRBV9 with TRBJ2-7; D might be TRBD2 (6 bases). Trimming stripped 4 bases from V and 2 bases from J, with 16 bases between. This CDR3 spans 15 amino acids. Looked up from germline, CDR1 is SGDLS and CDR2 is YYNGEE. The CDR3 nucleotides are TGTGCCAGCAGCCCCTACCCGGAGGGGACCTACGAGCAGTACTTC. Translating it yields CASSPYPEGTYEQYF.

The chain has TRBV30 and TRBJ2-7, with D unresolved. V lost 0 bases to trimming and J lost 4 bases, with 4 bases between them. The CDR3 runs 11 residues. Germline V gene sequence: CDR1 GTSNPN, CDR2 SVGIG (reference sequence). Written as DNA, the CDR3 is TGTGCCTGGAGTGTGGCTTACGAGCAGTACTTC. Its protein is CAWSVAYEQYF.

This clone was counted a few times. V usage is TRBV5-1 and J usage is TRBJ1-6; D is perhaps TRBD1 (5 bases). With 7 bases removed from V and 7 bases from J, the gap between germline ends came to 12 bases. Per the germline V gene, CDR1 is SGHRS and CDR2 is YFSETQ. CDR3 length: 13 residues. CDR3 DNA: TGCGCCAGCCGTGGGGGGGGGAATTCACCCCTCCACTTT. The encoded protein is CASRGGGNSPLHF.

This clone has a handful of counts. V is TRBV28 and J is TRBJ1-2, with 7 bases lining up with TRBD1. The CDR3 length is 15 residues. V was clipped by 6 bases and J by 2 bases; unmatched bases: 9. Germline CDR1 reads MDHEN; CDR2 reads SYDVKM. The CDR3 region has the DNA TGTGCCAGCAGCCTCCTTTCGGGACAGAACTATGGCTACACCTTC. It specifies CASSLLSGQNYGYTF.

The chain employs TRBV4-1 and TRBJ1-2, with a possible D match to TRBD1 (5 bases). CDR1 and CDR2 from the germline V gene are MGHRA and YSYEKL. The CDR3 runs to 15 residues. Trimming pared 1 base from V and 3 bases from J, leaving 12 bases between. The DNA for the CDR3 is TGCGCCAGCAGCCAAGTATATGGGGGGGACTATGGCTACACCTTC. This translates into CASSQVYGGDYGYTF.

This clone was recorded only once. CDR3 bases: TGTGCCAGCAGAATGGCCGGAGGCTCCTATAATTCACCCCTCCACTTT. This codes for CASRMAGGSYNSPLHF. This sequence joins TRBV28 and TRBJ1-6; D is uncertain. Germline V gives CDR1 MDHEN, CDR2 SYDVKM. Trimming removed 6 bases from V and 0 bases from J, with 12 bases in between. The CDR3 runs 16 residues.

This chain's CDR3 is CASSLIAGGYYNEQFF. CDR3 coding DNA: TGTGCCAGTAGTCTAATAGCGGGCGGCTACTACAATGAGCAGTTCTTC. This chain links TRBV19 with TRBJ2-1, with TRBD2 matching 7 bases. The CDR3 consists of 16 residues. Germline V gene sequence: CDR1 LNHDA, CDR2 SQIVND (reference sequence). J gave up 3 bases and V 5 bases, and 10 bases lay outside the gene matches.

DNA for the CDR3: TGTGCCACTCAAGAGGGGCGGGGTCGTACCTACGAGCAGTACTTC. This sequence encodes CATQEGRGRTYEQYF. V is TRBV7-2 and J is TRBJ2-7; the D gene is possibly TRBD2 (6 bases). V was clipped by 10 bases and J by 2 bases, with 21 bases between them. The CDR3 contains 15 residues. Per the germline V gene, CDR1 is SGHTA and CDR2 is FQGNSA.

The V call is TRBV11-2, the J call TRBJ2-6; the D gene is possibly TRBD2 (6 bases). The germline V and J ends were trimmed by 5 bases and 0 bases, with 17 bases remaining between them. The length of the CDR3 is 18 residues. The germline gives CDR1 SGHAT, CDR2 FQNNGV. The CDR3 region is CASSHNAGISSGANVLTF. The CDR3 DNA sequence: TGTGCCAGCAGCCATAATGCGGGAATAAGCTCTGGGGCCAACGTCCTGACTTTC.

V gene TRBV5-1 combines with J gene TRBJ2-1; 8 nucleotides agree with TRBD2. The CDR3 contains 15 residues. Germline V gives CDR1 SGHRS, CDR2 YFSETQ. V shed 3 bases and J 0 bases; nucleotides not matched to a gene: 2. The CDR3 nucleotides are TGCGCCAGCAGCTCCGGGACTAGCTCCTACAATGAGCAGTTCTTC. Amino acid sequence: CASSSGTSSYNEQFF.

CDR3 in amino acids: CASSPRPGLAGGLTGELFF. The CDR3 coding sequence is TGTGCCAGCTCACCCCGCCCCGGACTAGCGGGGGGCCTCACCGGGGAGCTGTTTTTT. The chain recombines TRBV18 with TRBJ2-2; TRBD2 matches 14 bases. Germline V CDR1 and CDR2: KGHSH, LQKENI. Trimming cost V 3 bases and J 4 bases; bases outside gene matches: 10. CDR3 length: 19 residues.

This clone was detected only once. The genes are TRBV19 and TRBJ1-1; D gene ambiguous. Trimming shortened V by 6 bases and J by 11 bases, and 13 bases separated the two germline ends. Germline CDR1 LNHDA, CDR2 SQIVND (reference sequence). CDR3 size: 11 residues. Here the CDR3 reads CASRDPREAFF. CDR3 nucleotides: TGTGCCAGTAGGGACCCCCGGGAGGCTTTCTTT.

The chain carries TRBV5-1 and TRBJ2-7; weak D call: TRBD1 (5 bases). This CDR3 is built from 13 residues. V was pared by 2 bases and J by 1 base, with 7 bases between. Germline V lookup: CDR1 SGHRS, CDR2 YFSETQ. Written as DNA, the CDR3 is TGCGCCAGCAGCTTTGACAGATCCTACGAGCAGTACTTC. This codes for CASSFDRSYEQYF. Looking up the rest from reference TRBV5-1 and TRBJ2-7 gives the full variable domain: KAGVTQTPRYLIKTRGQQVTLSCSPISGHRSVSWYQQTPGQGLQFLFEYFSETQRNKGNFPGRFSGRQFSNSRSEMNVSTLELGDSALYLCASSFDRSYEQYFGPGTRLTVT.

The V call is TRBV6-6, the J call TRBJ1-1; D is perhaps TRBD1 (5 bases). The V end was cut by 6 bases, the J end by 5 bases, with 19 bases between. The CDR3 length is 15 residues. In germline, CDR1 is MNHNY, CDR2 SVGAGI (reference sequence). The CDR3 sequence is CASRSGEGRATEAFF. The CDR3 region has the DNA TGTGCCAGCAGGTCCGGGGAGGGGCGAGCGACTGAAGCTTTCTTT.

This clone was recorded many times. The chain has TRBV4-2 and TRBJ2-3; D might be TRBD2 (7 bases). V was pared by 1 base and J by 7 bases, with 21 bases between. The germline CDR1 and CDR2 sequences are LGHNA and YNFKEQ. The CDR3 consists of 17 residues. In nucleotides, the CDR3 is TGTGCCAGCAGCCAAGGTCCGTTGACGGGGGGCCTCTATACGCAGTATTTT. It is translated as CASSQGPLTGGLYTQYF.

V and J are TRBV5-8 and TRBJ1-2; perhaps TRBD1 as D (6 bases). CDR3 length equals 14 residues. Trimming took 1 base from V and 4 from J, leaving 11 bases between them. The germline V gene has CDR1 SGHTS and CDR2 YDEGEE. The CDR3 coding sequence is TGTGCCAGCAGCTTGTCAGGGGCCTTCTATGGCTACACCTTC. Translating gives CASSLSGAFYGYTF.

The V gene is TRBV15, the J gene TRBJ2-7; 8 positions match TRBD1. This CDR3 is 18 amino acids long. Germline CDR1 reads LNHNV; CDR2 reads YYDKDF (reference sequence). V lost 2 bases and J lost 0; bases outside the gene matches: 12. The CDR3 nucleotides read TGTGCCACCAGCAGATTTGGAACTTACAGGGGGGACTCCTACGAGCAGTACTTC. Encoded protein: CATSRFGTYRGDSYEQYF.

The CDR3 region has the DNA TGTGCCAGCAGCTTAGTGGGCAGAGGGATTGGCTACACCTTC. This codes for CASSLVGRGIGYTF. The rearrangement links TRBV11-2 to TRBJ1-2; no reliable D call. The germline gives CDR1 SGHAT, CDR2 FQNNGV. The V end was cut by 1 base, the J end by 7 bases, with 13 bases between. The CDR3 runs 14 residues.